Shown below are 30 T cell receptor beta chains from a single sample sequenced in a study of blood T cell repertoires in COVID-19. Clones were sequenced by immunoSEQ multiplex PCR, and TCRdb holds only the in-frame ones, with some missing. The data show over 130,000 clones, about 87% seen once. The sample consisted of peripheral blood. The receptors come from a woman aged 80 or older with acute or convalescent COVID-19.

V gene TRBV6-5 combines with J gene TRBJ1-3; D gene unclear. The CDR3 covers 14 residues. V lost 7 bases, J lost 0 bases, and 10 bases lay in between. CDR1 is MNHEY, CDR2 SVGAGI, per germline. CDR3: CASTSGSSGNTIYF. CDR3 bases: TGTGCCAGCACCTCGGGGTCCTCTGGAAACACCATATATTTT.

The rearrangement uses TRBV7-2 and TRBJ2-1, with 13 bases matching TRBD2. Germline CDR1 reads SGHTA; CDR2 reads FQGNSA. The CDR3 is made up of 16 amino acids. V lost 0 bases and J lost 7; bases outside the gene matches: 3. The DNA for the CDR3 is TGTGCCAGCAGCTTAGCAGGGACTAGCGGGGAGAATGAGCAGTTCTTC. This gives the protein CASSLAGTSGENEQFF.

The chain is built from TRBV6-2 or TRBV6-3 and TRBJ2-3; D is unclear. V shed 1 base and J shed 0 bases, with 5 bases lying between them. CDR1 and CDR2 from the germline V gene are MNHEY and SVGEGT. The CDR3 runs to 14 residues. The CDR3 here is CASSYFTSTDTQYF. The DNA for the CDR3 is TGTGCCAGCAGTTACTTCACTAGCACAGATACGCAGTATTTT.

The V and J genes are TRBV3-1 (or the pseudogene TRBV3-2) and TRBJ2-1, with D possibly matching TRBD2 (5 bases). The CDR3 sequence is 16 residues long. Trimming cost V 0 bases and J 4 bases, with 13 bases left between them. CDR1 and CDR2 from the germline V gene are LGHDT and YNNKEL (reference sequence). CDR3 amino acids: CASSQDRVRGYNEQFF. Here the CDR3 DNA reads TGTGCCAGCAGCCAAGATCGGGTTAGAGGGTACAATGAGCAGTTCTTC.

The chain combines TRBV7-9 with TRBJ1-2; 7 nucleotides match TRBD1. The CDR3 has 15 amino acids. V shed 4 bases, J shed 2 bases, and the junction held 7 bases outside the gene matches. The germline V gene encodes CDR1 SEHNR and CDR2 FQNEAQ (reference sequence). CDR3 sequence (DNA): TGTGCCAGCAGCTCTTGGGACAGACAAAACTATGGCTACACCTTC. This sequence encodes CASSSWDRQNYGYTF.

This chain links TRBV27 with TRBJ1-1; 8 bases match TRBD1. Germline V gene sequence: CDR1 MNHEY, CDR2 SMNVEV (reference sequence). This CDR3 has 16 amino acids. V was clipped by 6 bases and J by 0 bases; unmatched bases: 9. The CDR3 loop reads CASSPGTGTMNTEAFF. The CDR3 DNA sequence: TGTGCCAGCAGCCCCGGGACAGGAACCATGAACACTGAAGCTTTCTTT.

This clone was found a few times. The chain joins TRBV7-2 to TRBJ1-1, with D perhaps matching TRBD1 (6 bases). The CDR3 sequence is 16 residues long. The ends were cut back, 1 base at V and 11 bases at J, with 23 bases in the middle. The V gene's germline CDR1 is SGHTA and CDR2 FQGNSA. The CDR3 sequence: CASSLVGPGTTGIAFF. The CDR3 coding sequence is TGTGCCAGCAGCTTAGTGGGTCCAGGGACAACGGGTATTGCTTTCTTT.

The chain joins TRBV19 to TRBJ1-1; 7 bases are shared with TRBD1. Germline V gene data show CDR1 as LNHDA and CDR2 as SQIVND (reference sequence). J gave up 1 base and V 7 bases, and 9 bases lay outside the gene matches. The CDR3 covers 15 residues. In nucleotides, the CDR3 is TGTGCCAGTACCAATACGAGGACAGGGAACACTGAAGCTTTCTTT. It codes for CASTNTRTGNTEAFF.

V and J are TRBV19 and TRBJ1-3; tentative D call: TRBD1 (5 bases). V lost 4 bases and J 0 bases, leaving 7 bases between the germline ends. The CDR3 has 14 residues. Per the germline V gene, CDR1 is LNHDA and CDR2 is SQIVND (reference sequence). As DNA, the CDR3 is TGTGCCAGTAGTACGACAGCCTCTGGAAACACCATATATTTT. Its protein is CASSTTASGNTIYF. The complete variable domain, with remaining parts taken from reference TRBV19 and TRBJ1-3, reads DGGITQSPKYLFRKEGQNVTLSCEQNLNHDAMYWYRQDPGQGLRLIYYSQIVNDFQKGDIAEGYSVSREKKESFPLTVTSAQKNPTAFYLCASSTTASGNTIYFGEGSWLTVV.

The chain combines TRBV30 with TRBJ1-1, with 11 bases matching TRBD1. J lost 4 bases, V lost 3 bases, and 4 bases had no gene match. This CDR3 has 14 amino acids. Per the germline V gene, CDR1 is GTSNPN and CDR2 is SVGIG (reference sequence). The DNA of the CDR3 is TGTGCCTGGAGGGGGGACAGGGGGATCACTGAAGCTTTCTTT. This codes for CAWRGDRGITEAFF.

This chain connects TRBV11-2 to TRBJ2-5; 11 nucleotides align to TRBD2. V shed 3 bases, J shed 5 bases, and the junction held 8 bases outside the gene matches. This CDR3 region has 16 residues. Germline CDR1 SGHAT, CDR2 FQNNGV. The CDR3 sequence is CASSFSLAGGMETQYF. CDR3 DNA: TGTGCCAGCAGCTTTTCCCTAGCGGGGGGCATGGAGACCCAGTACTTC.

J is TRBJ1-5 and V is TRBV5-1, with D tentatively TRBD1 (6 bases). Per the germline V gene, CDR1 is SGHRS and CDR2 is YFSETQ. CDR3 length: 15 residues. V dropped 0 bases and J dropped 7 bases, with 14 bases sitting between them. The DNA of the CDR3 is TGCGCCAGCAGCTTGGAGGCAGGGGCTCGCCAGCCCCAGCATTTT. It encodes CASSLEAGARQPQHF.

This clone appeared once. This chain uses TRBV7-2 with TRBJ1-2; D uncertain. Trimming removed 7 bases from V and 4 bases from J, with 13 bases in between. CDR3 length equals 13 residues. In germline, CDR1 is SGHTA, CDR2 FQGNSA. The CDR3 loop is CASTPDRGYGYTF. In nucleotides, the CDR3 is TGTGCCAGCACCCCTGACCGGGGCTATGGCTACACCTTC.

The chain is built from TRBV12-3 or TRBV12-4 and TRBJ1-2; no clear D. The V end lost 7 bases, the J end lost 4 bases, and 10 bases lay between the germline ends. The length of the CDR3 is 12 residues. The CDR3 nucleotides read TGTGCCAGCACGTTCACAGTCTATGGCTACACCTTC. This gives the protein CASTFTVYGYTF.

This sequence joins TRBV6-5 and TRBJ1-1; tentative D call: TRBD1 (6 bases). Germline CDR1 MNHEY, CDR2 SVGAGI. The CDR3 covers 14 residues. Trimming removed 6 bases from V and 1 base from J, with 12 bases in between. Here the CDR3 DNA reads TGTGCCAGCAGGCCCCGACAGGAGAACACTGAAGCTTTCTTT. This sequence encodes CASRPRQENTEAFF.

This rearrangement joins TRBV7-8 to TRBJ1-1, with 8 bases that match TRBD1. Germline CDR1 reads SGHVS; CDR2 reads FQNEAQ. With V trimmed by 0 bases and J by 3 bases, 3 bases remained unmatched. The CDR3 consists of 15 residues. The CDR3 bases are TGTGCCAGCAGCTTAGCGCAGGGGGCGCACACTGAAGCTTTCTTT. It codes for CASSLAQGAHTEAFF.

This sequence joins TRBV5-1 and TRBJ1-1, with a possible D match to TRBD1 (5 bases). Germline CDR1 reads SGHRS; CDR2 reads YFSETQ. The V and J ends lost 0 bases and 1 base respectively, with 10 bases between them. This CDR3 has 15 amino acids. The CDR3 sequence: CASSLDRPGNTEAFF. The CDR3 DNA is TGCGCCAGCAGCTTGGACAGGCCTGGGAACACTGAAGCTTTCTTT.

This clone was observed a single time. Distinct nucleotide sequences in the sample also encode this CDR3. This chain links TRBV3-1 (or the pseudogene TRBV3-2) with TRBJ1-3; perhaps TRBD1 as D (5 bases). CDR3 length equals 13 residues. The V gene lost 1 base and the J gene lost 4 bases, with 5 bases spanning the gap. From germline, CDR1 is LGHDT and CDR2 YNNKEL (reference sequence). The chain's CDR3 is CASSQGGGNTIYF. CDR3 nucleotides: TGTGCCAGCAGCCAAGGGGGCGGAAACACCATATATTTT.

The rearrangement joins TRBV19 to TRBJ1-5; D ambiguous. Per the germline V gene, CDR1 is LNHDA and CDR2 is SQIVND (reference sequence). The CDR3 is 15 residues long. Trimming removed 3 bases from V and 3 bases from J, with 12 bases in between. CDR3 sequence: CASSILQSLNQPQHF. In DNA, the CDR3 is TGTGCCAGTAGTATCTTACAATCCCTCAATCAGCCCCAGCATTTT.

This chain uses TRBV30 with TRBJ1-4; D is ambiguous. Trimming cost V 4 bases and J 4 bases, with 7 bases left between them. CDR3 length equals 12 residues. The germline CDR1 and CDR2 sequences are GTSNPN and SVGIG (reference sequence). In DNA form, the CDR3 reads TGTGCCTGGACCAGGAATAATGAAAAACTGTTTTTT. Protein: CAWTRNNEKLFF.

The chain uses TRBV11-3 and TRBJ1-1, with 8 positions matching TRBD1. Trimming removed 0 bases from V and 2 bases from J; junction bases left unmatched: 8. The CDR3 extends over 17 amino acids. In germline, CDR1 is SGHNT, CDR2 YENEEA. In DNA, the CDR3 is TGTGCCAGCAGCTTAGACCTTGGACAGGGAACTAACACTGAAGCTTTCTTT. It encodes CASSLDLGQGTNTEAFF.

This sequence joins TRBV7-8 and TRBJ1-5, with D possibly TRBD1 on 6 matching bases. The germline V and J ends were trimmed by 0 bases and 2 bases, with 11 bases remaining between them. Germline CDR1 and CDR2: SGHVS and FQNEAQ. CDR3 size: 16 residues. This CDR3 reads CASSLAVAGGNQPQHF. The CDR3, as DNA: TGTGCCAGCAGCTTAGCGGTAGCAGGGGGCAATCAGCCCCAGCATTTT.

The chain recombines TRBV5-4 with TRBJ2-5, with TRBD2 matching 9 bases. The CDR3 is 18 residues long. In germline, CDR1 is SGHNT, CDR2 YYREEE (reference sequence). Trimming at V came to 4 bases and at J to 6 bases, leaving 19 bases not matched to a gene. The CDR3 coding sequence is TGTGCCAGCAGCCTAGCACCGCGACTAGCGGTAGGGGGCAAGACCCAGTACTTC. Its protein is CASSLAPRLAVGGKTQYF.

The rearrangement joins TRBV3-1 (or the pseudogene TRBV3-2) to TRBJ2-2; TRBD2 matches at 10 bases. Trimming cost V 0 bases and J 3 bases; bases outside gene matches: 7. Germline loops: CDR1 LGHDT, CDR2 YNNKEL (reference sequence). This CDR3 is built from 18 residues. The CDR3 DNA reads as TGTGCCAGCAGCCAAGATAACCTGGGACTAGCGTACACCGGGGAGCTGTTTTTT. This sequence encodes CASSQDNLGLAYTGELFF.

The J gene is TRBJ1-1, the V gene TRBV11-3, with no clear D. Per germline, CDR1 SGHNT and CDR2 YENEEA. V was cut by 3 bases and J by 4 bases, with 12 bases left in between. The length of the CDR3 is 14 residues. This CDR3 reads CASSFARGGTEAFF. The CDR3 DNA reads TGTGCCAGCAGCTTTGCTCGTGGAGGCACTGAAGCTTTCTTT.

The chain joins TRBV7-2 to TRBJ2-2, with 15 positions matching TRBD2. CDR3 length equals 17 residues. The V gene end was trimmed by 5 bases and the J gene end by 2 bases; junction bases not matched to a gene: 3. Germline lookup yields CDR1 SGHTA and CDR2 FQGNSA. CDR3 loop: CASSPGLAGGNTGELFF. The DNA for the CDR3 is TGTGCCAGCAGCCCGGGACTAGCGGGGGGCAACACCGGGGAGCTGTTTTTT.

The chain couples TRBV4-2 to TRBJ1-5, with 8 positions matching TRBD1. Germline V lookup: CDR1 LGHNA, CDR2 YNFKEQ. The CDR3 runs to 17 residues. The trim removed 1 base at V and 3 bases at J, leaving 8 bases unmatched. DNA of the CDR3: TGTGCCAGCAGCCAAGGCCTAGGACAGGGCCTCAATCAGCCCCAGCATTTT. Its translation is CASSQGLGQGLNQPQHF.

J is TRBJ2-4 and V is TRBV12-3 or TRBV12-4, with D perhaps matching TRBD2 (6 bases). The CDR3 runs 11 residues. Trimming removed 3 bases from V and 9 bases from J, with 6 bases in between. The CDR3 loop is CASSLEGIQYF. The CDR3 DNA is TGTGCCAGCAGTTTGGAGGGCATTCAGTACTTC.

The chain joins TRBV11-2 to TRBJ1-1; D perhaps matches TRBD1 (6 bases). The CDR3 consists of 15 residues. V lost 6 bases to trimming and J lost 1 base, with 15 bases between them. CDR1 is SGHAT, CDR2 FQNNGV, per germline. DNA of the CDR3: TGTGCCAGCAGACCCCAGGGGACAAGGAACACTGAAGCTTTCTTT. Its protein product is CASRPQGTRNTEAFF.

This chain links TRBV7-3 with TRBJ2-3; D possibly corresponds to TRBD2 (5 bases). V gave up 2 bases and J gave up 6 bases, with 12 bases separating them. Germline values: CDR1 SGHTA, CDR2 FQGTGA. This CDR3 has 14 amino acids. The CDR3 DNA reads as TGTGCCAGCAGCTTACAGCCTCGGGGTGATACGCAGTATTTT. Residues: CASSLQPRGDTQYF.